This T cell receptor (beta chain) was observed in a study of blood T cells in healthy people across ages. General study points: Both higher diversity and more naive CD4+ cells marked long-lived donors when set against aged donors.

CDR1 MNHEY and CDR2 SVGAGI come from the germline V gene. Deletions cut 6 bases from V and 8 bases from J, with 13 bases between. This CDR3 comprises 12 residues. Individuals who donated were healthy Caucasians from Russia aged about 6 to 100. Donors gave roughly 10 milliliters of peripheral blood apiece. PBMCs numbering at least 6 million were isolated per sample. This clonotype occurred many times. Its matching antigen is unknown. Next came a second PCR, run for about 6 to 11 cycles, which used a sample-barcoded 5' primer along with a J-beta primer mix. TCRdb reanalysed the 5' RACE reads using MiXCR and keeps one entry per CDR3 protein. The sample consists of about 590,000 distinct CDR3 sequences, about 30% of them appearing once.

Sequencing was carried out using blood. V is TRBV6-5 and J is TRBJ1-2, with D perhaps matching TRBD1 (6 bases). The TCR comes from a woman older than 75 in good health. In nucleotides, the CDR3 is TGTGCCAGCAGCGTTACAGGGTCCGGCTACACCTTC. Translation gives CASSVTGSGYTF.